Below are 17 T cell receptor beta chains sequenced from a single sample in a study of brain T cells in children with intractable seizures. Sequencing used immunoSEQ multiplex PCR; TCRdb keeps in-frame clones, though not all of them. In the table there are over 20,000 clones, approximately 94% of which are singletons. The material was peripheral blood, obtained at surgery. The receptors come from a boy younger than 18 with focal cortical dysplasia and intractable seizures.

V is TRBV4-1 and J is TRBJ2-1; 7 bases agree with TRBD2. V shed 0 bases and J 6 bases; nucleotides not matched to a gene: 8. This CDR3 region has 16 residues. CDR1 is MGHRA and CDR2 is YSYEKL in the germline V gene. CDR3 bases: TGCGCCAGCAGCCAAGATCCGCCTAGCGGACCCAATGAGCAGTTCTTC. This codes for CASSQDPPSGPNEQFF.

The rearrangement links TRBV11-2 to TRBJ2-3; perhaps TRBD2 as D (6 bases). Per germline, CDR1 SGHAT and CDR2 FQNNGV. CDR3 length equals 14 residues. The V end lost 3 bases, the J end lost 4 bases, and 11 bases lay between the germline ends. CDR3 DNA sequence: TGTGCCAGCAGCTTCGCGGGGTTCGCAGATACGCAGTATTTT. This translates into CASSFAGFADTQYF.

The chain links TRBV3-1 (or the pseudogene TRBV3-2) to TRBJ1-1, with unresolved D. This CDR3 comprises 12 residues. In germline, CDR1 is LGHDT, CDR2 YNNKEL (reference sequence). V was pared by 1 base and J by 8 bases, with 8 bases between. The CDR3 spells CASSQGRGEAFF. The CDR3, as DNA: TGTGCCAGCAGCCAAGGGCGTGGAGAAGCTTTCTTT.

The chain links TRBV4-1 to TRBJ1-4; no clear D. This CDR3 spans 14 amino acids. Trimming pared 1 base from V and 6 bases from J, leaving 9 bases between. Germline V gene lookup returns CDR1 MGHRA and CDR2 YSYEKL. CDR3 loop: CASSQASAHEKLFF. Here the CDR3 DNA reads TGCGCCAGCAGCCAAGCCAGCGCTCATGAAAAACTGTTTTTT.

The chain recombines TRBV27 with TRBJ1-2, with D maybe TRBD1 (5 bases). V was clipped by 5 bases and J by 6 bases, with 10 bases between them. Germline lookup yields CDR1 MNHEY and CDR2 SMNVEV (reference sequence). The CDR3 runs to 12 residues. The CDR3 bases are TGTGCCAGCAGTCCGGACACGCATGGCTACACCTTC. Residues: CASSPDTHGYTF.

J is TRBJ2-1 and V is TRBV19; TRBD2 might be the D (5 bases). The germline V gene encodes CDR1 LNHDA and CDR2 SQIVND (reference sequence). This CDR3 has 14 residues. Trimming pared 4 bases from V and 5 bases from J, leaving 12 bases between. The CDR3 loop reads CASSTAGRHNEQFF. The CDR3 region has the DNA TGTGCCAGTAGTACCGCGGGCAGACACAATGAGCAGTTCTTC.

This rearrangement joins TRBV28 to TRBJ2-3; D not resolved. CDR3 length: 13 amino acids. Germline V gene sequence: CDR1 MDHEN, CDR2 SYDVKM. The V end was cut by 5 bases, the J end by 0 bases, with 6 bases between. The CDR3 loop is CASSGVSTDTQYF. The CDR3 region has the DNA TGTGCCAGCAGTGGGGTGAGCACAGATACGCAGTATTTT.

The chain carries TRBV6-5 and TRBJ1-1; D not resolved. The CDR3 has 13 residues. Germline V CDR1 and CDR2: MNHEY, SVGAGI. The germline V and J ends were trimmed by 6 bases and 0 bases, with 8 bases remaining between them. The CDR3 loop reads CASSPGMNTEAFF. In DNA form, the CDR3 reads TGTGCCAGCAGCCCCGGGATGAACACTGAAGCTTTCTTT.

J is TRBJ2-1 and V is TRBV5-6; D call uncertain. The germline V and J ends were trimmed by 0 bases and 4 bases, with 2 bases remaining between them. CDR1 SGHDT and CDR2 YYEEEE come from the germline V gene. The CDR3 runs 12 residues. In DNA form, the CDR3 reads TGTGCCAGCAGCTTGGCTTACAATGAGCAGTTCTTC. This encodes CASSLAYNEQFF.

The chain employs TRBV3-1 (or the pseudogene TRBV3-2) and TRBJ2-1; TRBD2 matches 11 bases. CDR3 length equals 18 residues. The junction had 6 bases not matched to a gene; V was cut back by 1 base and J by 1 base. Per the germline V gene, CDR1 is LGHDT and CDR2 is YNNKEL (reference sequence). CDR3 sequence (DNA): TGTGCCAGCAGCCAAGTTAGCGGGAGGGTGTTGTCCTACAATGAGCAGTTCTTC. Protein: CASSQVSGRVLSYNEQFF.

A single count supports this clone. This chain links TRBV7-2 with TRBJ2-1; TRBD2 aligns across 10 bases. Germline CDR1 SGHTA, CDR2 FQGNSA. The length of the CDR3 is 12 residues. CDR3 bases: TGTTCATCGACTAGCGGGTACAATGAGCAGTTCTTC. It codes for CSSTSGYNEQFF.

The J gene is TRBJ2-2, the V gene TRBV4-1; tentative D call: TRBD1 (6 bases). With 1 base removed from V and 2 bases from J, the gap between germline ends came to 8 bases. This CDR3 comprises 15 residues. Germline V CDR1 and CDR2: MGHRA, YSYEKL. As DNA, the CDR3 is TGCGCCAGCAGCCAAGTGGACAGTAACACCGGGGAGCTGTTTTTT. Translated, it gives CASSQVDSNTGELFF.

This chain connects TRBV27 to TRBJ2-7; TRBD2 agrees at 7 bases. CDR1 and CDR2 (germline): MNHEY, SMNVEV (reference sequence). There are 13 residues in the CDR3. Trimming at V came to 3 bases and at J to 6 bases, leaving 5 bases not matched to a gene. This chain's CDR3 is CASSFGGGSEQYV. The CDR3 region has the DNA TGTGCCAGCAGTTTCGGGGGAGGGTCCGAGCAGTACGTC.

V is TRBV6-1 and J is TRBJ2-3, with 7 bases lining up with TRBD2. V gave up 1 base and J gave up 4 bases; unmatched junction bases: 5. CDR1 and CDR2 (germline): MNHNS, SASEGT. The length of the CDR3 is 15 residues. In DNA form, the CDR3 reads TGTGCCAGCAGTGAAGGAGGACTAGGATCAGATACGCAGTATTTT. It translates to CASSEGGLGSDTQYF.

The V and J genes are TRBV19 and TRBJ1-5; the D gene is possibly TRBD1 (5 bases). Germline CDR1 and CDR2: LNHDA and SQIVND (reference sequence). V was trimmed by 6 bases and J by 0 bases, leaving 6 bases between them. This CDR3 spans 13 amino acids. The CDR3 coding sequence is TGTGCCAGTAGCAGGGATAGCAATCAGCCCCAGCATTTT. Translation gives CASSRDSNQPQHF.

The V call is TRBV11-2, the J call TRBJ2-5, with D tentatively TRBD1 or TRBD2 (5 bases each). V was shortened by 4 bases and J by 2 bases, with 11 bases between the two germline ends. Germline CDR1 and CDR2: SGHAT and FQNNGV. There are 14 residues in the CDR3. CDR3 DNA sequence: TGTGCCAGCAGCTACCGGGACGGACAAGAGACCCAGTACTTC. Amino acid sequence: CASSYRDGQETQYF.

The CDR3 reads CASSAGTEAFF. CDR3 coding DNA: TGTGCCAGCAGTGCGGGCACTGAAGCTTTCTTT. The chain has TRBV6-4 and TRBJ1-1; the D is unclear. Trimming stripped 4 bases from V and 4 bases from J, with 4 bases between. This CDR3 comprises 11 residues. Per the germline V gene, CDR1 is MRHNA and CDR2 is SNTAGT.